This T cell receptor beta chain was found in a study of control samples from healthy donors and cancer patients (dated by TCRdb to 2018 to 2020). As concerns this clone: Its antigen specificity is not known. Base quality data are lacking; no much larger clone is found one base away.

Libraries were built with the immunoSEQ multiplex PCR assay. The table was pulled from immuneACCESS by TCRdb, which kept in-frame rearrangements only. Such tables lose some clones; where checked, under half of the loss comes from unresolved V genes, and the rest has no known cause. The sample includes under 200,000 clones, with roughly 95% observed a single time. The biggest ten clones account for 1% of the sample. Sequencing input: blood. This TCR came from a woman aged 25 to 45 in good health.

The CDR3 protein sequence reads: CASRRGVEAGNTIYF. The nucleotides read TGTGCCAGCAGGAGGGGGGTCGAGGCTGGAAACACCATATATTTT. Rearrangement joined TRBV6-5 to TRBJ1-3; a weak D assignment points to TRBD1 (6 bases agree). V loses 6 bases, J loses 2 bases, and the germline ends lie 14 bases apart. The CDR1 and CDR2 encoded by the germline V gene are MNHEY and SVGAGI. The CDR3 holds 15 amino acids from the cysteine to the phenylalanine. Solely the CDR3 DNA is kept, with 45 bases framed from the first base.